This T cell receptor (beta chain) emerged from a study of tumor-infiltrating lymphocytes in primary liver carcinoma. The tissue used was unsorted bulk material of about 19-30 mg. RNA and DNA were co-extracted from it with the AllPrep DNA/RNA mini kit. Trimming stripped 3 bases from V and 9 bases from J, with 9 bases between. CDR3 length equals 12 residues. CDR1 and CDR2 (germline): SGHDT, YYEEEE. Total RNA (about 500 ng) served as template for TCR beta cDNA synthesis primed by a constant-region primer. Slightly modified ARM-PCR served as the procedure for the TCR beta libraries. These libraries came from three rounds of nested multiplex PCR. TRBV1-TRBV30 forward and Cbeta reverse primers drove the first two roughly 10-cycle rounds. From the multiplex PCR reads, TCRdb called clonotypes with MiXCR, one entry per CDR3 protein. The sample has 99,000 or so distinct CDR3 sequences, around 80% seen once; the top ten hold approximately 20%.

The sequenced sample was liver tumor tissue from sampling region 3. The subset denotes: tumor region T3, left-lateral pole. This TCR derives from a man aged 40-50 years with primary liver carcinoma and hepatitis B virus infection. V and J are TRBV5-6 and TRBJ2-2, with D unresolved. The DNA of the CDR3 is TGTGCCAGCAGCTGCTCCTCCTGGGAGCTGTTTTTT. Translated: CASSCSSWELFF.